These 30 T cell receptor beta chains were all obtained from the same sample, sequenced in a study of T cell repertoires in cytomegalovirus infection. MiXCR was run by TCRdb on the reads, yielding one entry per CDR3 protein. There are some 77,000 distinct CDR3 sequences in the sample; 3.5% to 4.5% occur only once, and 4% to 5.5% lies in the top ten. The specimen was PBMCs. These receptors originate from a human donor in good health (CMV status not recorded). Some clones in this sample may be carry-over from other donors' samples.

This clonotype was picked up many times. The chain uses TRBV2 and TRBJ1-5; D unresolved. The CDR3 length is 13 residues. Germline lookup yields CDR1 SNHLY and CDR2 FYNNEI. The V and J ends lost 6 bases and 0 bases respectively, with 6 bases between them. The CDR3 here is CASSPNSNQPQHF. CDR3 nucleotides: TGTGCCAGCAGCCCCAATAGCAATCAGCCCCAGCATTTT.

In this sample, this clonotype turned up many times. The CDR3 bases are TGTGCCAGCAGGGCGGTGACAGGGTCTGTTCGGACTTCACCCCTCCACTTT. Protein product: CASRAVTGSVRTSPLHF. This rearrangement joins TRBV6-1 to TRBJ1-6, with 7 bases that match TRBD1. Germline CDR1 and CDR2: MNHNS and SASEGT. After removal of 6 bases from V and 9 bases from J, the junction contained 17 bases not matched to a gene. The CDR3 consists of 17 residues.

This clonotype was recorded many times. The chain combines TRBV11-1 with TRBJ2-7, with a weak D call TRBD1 (6 bases). Germline V CDR1 and CDR2: SGHAT, FQDESV (reference sequence). The ends were cut back, 5 bases at V and 1 base at J, with 9 bases in the middle. The CDR3 covers 13 residues. CDR3 nucleotide sequence: TGTGCCAGCAGCCGGGACACGTCCTACGAGCAGTACTTC. Translated: CASSRDTSYEQYF.

This clonotype came up many times. The rearrangement joins TRBV7-2 to TRBJ1-1, with D unclear. Germline assignment: CDR1 SGHTA and CDR2 FQGNSA. V lost 5 bases, J lost 2 bases, and 9 bases lay in between. CDR3 length: 13 residues. The CDR3 loop is CASSVQPNTEAFF. The CDR3 DNA reads as TGTGCCAGCAGCGTACAGCCTAACACTGAAGCTTTCTTT.

At least ten counts were recorded for this clonotype. The rearrangement uses TRBV28 and TRBJ2-1; unclear D gene. V dropped 3 bases and J dropped 7 bases, with 4 bases sitting between them. Germline V gene data show CDR1 as MDHEN and CDR2 as SYDVKM. CDR3 size: 11 residues. As DNA, the CDR3 is TGTGCCAGCAGTTTTTCAAATGAGCAGTTCTTC. Translating it yields CASSFSNEQFF.

CDR3 loop: CASSIGTDTQYF. The CDR3 nucleotides are TGTGCCAGCAGTATCGGGACAGATACGCAGTATTTT. The chain couples TRBV7-9 to TRBJ2-3; D is uncertain. Germline loops: CDR1 SEHNR, CDR2 FQNEAQ (reference sequence). With 6 bases removed from V and 3 bases from J, the gap between germline ends came to 7 bases. This CDR3 is 12 amino acids long.

This clonotype was recorded at least ten times. The chain carries TRBV12-3 or TRBV12-4 and TRBJ1-1; TRBD1 aligns across 7 bases. This CDR3 spans 14 amino acids. Trimming took 3 bases from V and 0 from J; bases not matched to a gene: 1. The CDR3 nucleotides read TGTGCCAGCAGTTTGGGACAGTTGAACACTGAAGCTTTCTTT. Protein sequence: CASSLGQLNTEAFF.

This clonotype was seen at least ten times. The chain couples TRBV20-1 to TRBJ1-5, with a tentative D call TRBD1 (6 bases). Looked up from germline, CDR1 is DFQATT and CDR2 is SNEGSKA (reference sequence). Deletions cut 3 bases from V and 3 bases from J, with 15 bases between. CDR3 length: 15 residues. This CDR3 is CSARATGSDNQPQHF. The DNA for the CDR3 is TGCAGTGCTAGGGCGACAGGATCTGACAATCAGCCCCAGCATTTT.

This clonotype showed up many times. The V and J genes are TRBV7-2 and TRBJ1-3; D ambiguous. Trimming pared 0 bases from V and 0 bases from J, leaving 18 bases between. The CDR3 is made up of 19 amino acids. Germline CDR1 and CDR2: SGHTA and FQGNSA. CDR3 DNA sequence: TGTGCCAGCAGCTTAGCTGGGAGGGCGTTTTCCGTCTCTGGAAACACCATATATTTT. Its protein product is CASSLAGRAFSVSGNTIYF.

This clonotype was detected many times. This chain links TRBV19 with TRBJ2-1; 7 nucleotides align to TRBD2. CDR1 is LNHDA, CDR2 SQIVND, per germline (reference sequence). The CDR3 loop spans 17 amino acids. J gave up 6 bases and V 0 bases, and 11 bases lay outside the gene matches. The chain's CDR3 is CASSIEAGTRSVNEQFF. The CDR3 bases are TGTGCCAGTAGTATAGAAGCGGGGACCCGGTCGGTCAATGAGCAGTTCTTC. Together with reference TRBV19 and TRBJ2-1, the CDR3 gives the full variable domain: DGGITQSPKYLFRKEGQNVTLSCEQNLNHDAMYWYRQDPGQGLRLIYYSQIVNDFQKGDIAEGYSVSREKKESFPLTVTSAQKNPTAFYLCASSIEAGTRSVNEQFFGPGTRLTVL.

This clonotype was picked up many times. The V gene is TRBV6-4, the J gene TRBJ2-6; the match to TRBD1 covers 9 bases. V shed 0 bases and J 0 bases; nucleotides not matched to a gene: 0. This CDR3 has 17 amino acids. The germline V gene encodes CDR1 MRHNA and CDR2 SNTAGT. The CDR3 DNA follows: TGTGCCAGCAGTGACTCGACAGGGGGCTCTGGGGCCAACGTCCTGACTTTC. It specifies CASSDSTGGSGANVLTF.

This clonotype was picked up many times. This sequence joins TRBV28 and TRBJ1-2; D is ambiguous. The CDR3 sequence is 13 residues long. Trimming removed 3 bases at V and 4 bases at J, with 9 bases between. Per the germline V gene, CDR1 is MDHEN and CDR2 is SYDVKM. This CDR3 reads CASSFLPGYGYTF. The DNA of the CDR3 is TGTGCCAGCAGTTTTTTGCCCGGCTATGGCTACACCTTC.

In this sample, this clonotype turned up many times. At one end, the junction sequence differs from germline, possibly due to a read error. The chain couples TRBV5-5 to TRBJ1-1; D may be TRBD1 (5 bases). The CDR3 has 16 residues. Germline CDR1 reads SGHKS; CDR2 reads YYEKEE (reference sequence). The CDR3 spells CVSSLTSGSMNTEAFF. In DNA, the CDR3 is TGTGTCAGCAGCTTGACCTCAGGGAGCATGAACACTGAAGCTTTCTTT. The full variable domain, in which reference TRBV5-5 and TRBJ1-1 provide the parts outside the CDR3, is DAGVTQSPTHLIKTRGQQVTLRCSPISGHKSVSWYQQVLGQGPQFIFQYYEKEERGRGNFPDRFSARQFPNYSSELNVNALLLGDSALYLCVSSLTSGSMNTEAFFGQGTRLTVV.

This clonotype was recorded at least ten times. This sequence joins TRBV5-4 and TRBJ2-1; D could derive from TRBD1 or TRBD2 (5 bases each). The V gene's germline CDR1 is SGHNT and CDR2 YYREEE (reference sequence). This CDR3 is 15 amino acids long. The V and J ends lost 2 bases and 2 bases respectively, with 11 bases between them. The CDR3 nucleotides read TGTGCCAGCAGCTTAGCCAGGGAGACCTACAATGAGCAGTTCTTC. Its protein is CASSLARETYNEQFF.

This clonotype was observed many times. DNA for the CDR3: TGTGCCAGCAGCCCAAGACGAGCAGCCTACGAGCAGTACTTC. Translated, it gives CASSPRRAAYEQYF. The gene calls are TRBV7-2 and TRBJ2-7; no clear D gene. Germline lookup yields CDR1 SGHTA and CDR2 FQGNSA. V was pared by 5 bases and J by 2 bases, with 13 bases between. The CDR3 is 14 residues long.

This clonotype was recorded at least ten times. J is TRBJ1-6 and V is TRBV10-3; D is possibly TRBD1 (5 bases). The CDR3 contains 14 residues. Germline-derived CDR1 and CDR2 are ENHRY and SYGVKD. V lost 4 bases to trimming and J lost 8 bases, with 12 bases between them. CDR3 in DNA: TGTGCCATCAGTGGTGGGAGAGGGGATTCACCCCTCCACTTT. Translated: CAISGGRGDSPLHF.

Ten or more counts support this clonotype. CDR3 nucleotides: TGCAGTGCTCGAAACAGGGTGACAGATACGCAGTATTTT. It is translated as CSARNRVTDTQYF. V gene TRBV20-1 combines with J gene TRBJ2-3; weak D call: TRBD1 (6 bases). The CDR3 extends over 13 amino acids. Germline V CDR1 and CDR2: DFQATT, SNEGSKA (reference sequence). V lost 5 bases to trimming and J lost 3 bases, with 12 bases between them.

This clonotype was recorded at least ten times. This chain connects TRBV10-3 to TRBJ2-7; TRBD2 might be the D (6 bases). The ends were cut back, 2 bases at V and 3 bases at J, with 20 bases in the middle. Germline values: CDR1 ENHRY, CDR2 SYGVKD. There are 17 residues in the CDR3. The CDR3 loop is CAISERGAGGFGYEQYF. The CDR3 region has the DNA TGTGCCATCAGTGAGCGGGGAGCGGGTGGTTTCGGCTACGAGCAGTACTTC.

This clonotype was recorded many times. The chain couples TRBV18 to TRBJ1-1, with 8 bases identical to TRBD1. Unmatched junction bases numbered 6, after V lost 5 bases and J lost 4 bases. CDR3 length: 14 residues. CDR1 and CDR2 from the germline V gene are KGHSH and LQKENI. DNA for the CDR3: TGTGCCAGCTCATCAGACAGGGGAAGCACTGAAGCTTTCTTT. This encodes CASSSDRGSTEAFF.

In its sample, this clonotype was seen many times. The CDR3 sequence: CASSQIQYNEQFF. The CDR3 DNA reads as TGTGCCAGCAGTCAAATCCAGTACAATGAGCAGTTCTTC. This chain connects TRBV12-3 or TRBV12-4 to TRBJ2-1; D is uncertain. This CDR3 is 13 amino acids long. V gave up 5 bases and J gave up 4 bases, with 9 bases separating them.

At least ten counts were recorded for this clonotype. Here the CDR3 reads CASSLLGTSGGIHNEQFF. The CDR3 region has the DNA TGTGCCAGCAGCTTACTTGGGACGAGCGGGGGGATTCACAATGAGCAGTTCTTC. The J gene is TRBJ2-1, the V gene TRBV7-2; 9 bases map to TRBD2. After removal of 2 bases from V and 5 bases from J, the junction contained 13 bases not matched to a gene. This CDR3 region has 18 residues. Germline V lookup: CDR1 SGHTA, CDR2 FQGNSA.

This clonotype was counted ten times or more. This sequence joins TRBV7-2 and TRBJ2-3, with D possibly TRBD1 on 5 matching bases. This CDR3 has 14 amino acids. V shed 1 base and J shed 2 bases, with 7 bases lying between them. In germline, CDR1 is SGHTA, CDR2 FQGNSA. CDR3 DNA: TGTGCCAGCAGCTTAGACAGGATCACAGATACGCAGTATTTT. The encoded protein is CASSLDRITDTQYF.

At least ten counts were recorded for this clonotype. The chain has TRBV6-2 or TRBV6-3 and TRBJ2-1; 8 bases agree with TRBD1. CDR3 length equals 13 residues. Germline V gene sequence: CDR1 MNHEY, CDR2 SVGEGT. V shed 4 bases, J shed 11 bases, and the junction held 7 bases outside the gene matches. The CDR3 DNA is TGTGCCAGCAGTTGGGGTAGACAGGGGAAGCAGTTCTTC. Encoded protein: CASSWGRQGKQFF.

This clonotype has ten or more counts. The chain is built from TRBV20-1 and TRBJ1-5, with a weak D call TRBD1 (5 bases). This CDR3 comprises 17 residues. CDR1 DFQATT and CDR2 SNEGSKA come from the germline V gene (reference sequence). V dropped 4 bases and J dropped 1 base, with 20 bases sitting between them. The CDR3 loop reads CSAIIPRRQRSNQPQHF. The DNA for the CDR3 is TGCAGTGCTATTATTCCCCGGCGACAGCGAAGCAATCAGCCCCAGCATTTT.

This clonotype was recorded many times. The chain recombines TRBV7-2 with TRBJ1-1; D perhaps matches TRBD1 (6 bases). V was pared by 5 bases and J by 3 bases, with 16 bases between. Germline V lookup: CDR1 SGHTA, CDR2 FQGNSA. The CDR3 is 15 amino acids. CDR3 nucleotides: TGTGCCAGCAGCGCGCAAGTCCCAGGGGACACTGAAGCTTTCTTT. The encoded protein is CASSAQVPGDTEAFF.

This clonotype was counted at least ten times. The chain links TRBV14 to TRBJ2-5; D is uncertain. Trimming took off 1 base at V and 5 bases at J, with 11 bases between the two ends. Looked up from germline, CDR1 is SGHDN and CDR2 is FVKESK. CDR3 size: 14 residues. Here the CDR3 DNA reads TGTGCCAGCAGCCAAGGTGCCCGCTCTGAGACCCAGTACTTC. Amino acid sequence: CASSQGARSETQYF.

This clonotype came up many times. This chain joins TRBV6-5 and TRBJ2-4; D not resolved. The germline CDR1 and CDR2 sequences are MNHEY and SVGAGI. With 5 bases removed from V and 0 bases from J, the gap between germline ends came to 11 bases. The CDR3 sequence is 15 residues long. The CDR3: CASSDLTLAKNIQYF. CDR3 coding DNA: TGTGCCAGCAGTGACCTTACGTTAGCCAAAAACATTCAGTACTTC.

This clonotype appeared many times. The chain has TRBV6-5 and TRBJ1-4, with unresolved D. From germline, CDR1 is MNHEY and CDR2 SVGAGI. V was trimmed by 2 bases and J by 0 bases, leaving 10 bases between them. The CDR3 is made up of 16 amino acids. In DNA, the CDR3 is TGTGCCAGCAGTTACGCACTTCGGGCAACTAATGAAAAACTGTTTTTT. It translates to CASSYALRATNEKLFF.

This clonotype was seen at least ten times. J is TRBJ1-2 and V is TRBV6-1; D unclear. The ends were cut back, 6 bases at V and 4 bases at J, with 12 bases in the middle. Looked up from germline, CDR1 is MNHNS and CDR2 is SASEGT. CDR3 size: 13 residues. The CDR3, as DNA: TGTGCCAGCAGGAATCCGGGTAGCTATGGCTACACCTTC. Encoded protein: CASRNPGSYGYTF.

This clonotype was seen ten or more times. CDR3 DNA sequence: TGTGCCAGCAGTTACCTTATTCACAGGGTGTCTGGCTACACCTTC. Translation gives CASSYLIHRVSGYTF. J is TRBJ1-2 and V is TRBV6-2 or TRBV6-3; weak D call: TRBD1 (6 bases). The CDR3 is 15 residues long. Between the trimmed V and J ends, which lost 2 bases and 7 bases, there was a span of 17 bases. Germline V gene lookup returns CDR1 MNHEY and CDR2 SVGEGT.